This T cell receptor beta chain was found in a study of vaccination effects on CD4 cells after COVID-19. The overall study: With around 9.4 ug/ml peptides and roughly 11 IU/ml IL-2, roughly 2.1 million PBMC per well were cultured.

Using immunoSEQ multiplex PCR, the repertoire was profiled, and TCRdb retains in-frame clones only, with some absent. The data contain 30,000 to 40,000 clones, about four fifths of them singletons. The culture ran for roughly 10 days before CD4+ T cells were isolated. With respect to this clone: Its specificity is not known.

Looked up from germline, CDR1 is SGDLS and CDR2 is YYNGEE. The V gene lost 3 bases and the J gene lost 0 bases, with 6 bases spanning the gap. This CDR3 spans 13 amino acids. The origin of this receptor is a human donor who received a COVID-19 vaccine. This chain connects TRBV9 to TRBJ2-5; D is unclear. Sequenced here: CD4+ T cells from PBMCs cultured without peptide, sampled before COVID-19 vaccination. CDR3 sequence (DNA): TGTGCCAGCAGCGCCCGGTACCAAGAGACCCAGTACTTC. It encodes CASSARYQETQYF.